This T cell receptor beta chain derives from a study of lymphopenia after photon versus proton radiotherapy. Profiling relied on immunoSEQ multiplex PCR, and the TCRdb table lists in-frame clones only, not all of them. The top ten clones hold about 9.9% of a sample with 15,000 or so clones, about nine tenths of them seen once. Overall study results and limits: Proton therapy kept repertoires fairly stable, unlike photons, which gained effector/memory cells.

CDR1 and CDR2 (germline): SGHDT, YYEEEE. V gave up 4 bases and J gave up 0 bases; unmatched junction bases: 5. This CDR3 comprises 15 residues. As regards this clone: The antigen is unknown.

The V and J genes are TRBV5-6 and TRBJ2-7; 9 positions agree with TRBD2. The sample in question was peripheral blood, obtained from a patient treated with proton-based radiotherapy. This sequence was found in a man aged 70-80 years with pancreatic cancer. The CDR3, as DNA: TGTGCCAGCAGCCCTAGCGGGGTGAGCTCCTACGAGCAGTACTTC. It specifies CASSPSGVSSYEQYF.